The entry that follows covers one TCR beta chain sequence. Its antigen is unidentified. The sample originates from a study of shared clonotypes between healthy human individuals. Across the study: Researchers drew samples from a couple of women and three men aged 18 to 49.

Deep was the level used in running the assay. Per the original data handling: Filtering of immunoSEQ junctional sequences could not match full-length read filtering. Only in-frame clones appear in the TCRdb table, and some are missing; sequencing was by immunoSEQ multiplex PCR. That table gives V, J and clone size, and the DNA gave D and trimming. The sample holds about 2 million clones, about 95% seen once. The V end lost 5 bases, the J end lost 6 bases, and 10 bases lay between the germline ends. The CDR3 is 12 residues long. Germline V lookup: CDR1 LNHDA, CDR2 SQIVND (reference sequence). General observations from the study: Clonotypes which were not shared had lower generation probabilities than clonotypes that all four donors shared.

Naive CD8 cells comprised CD45RO-negative, CCR7-positively selected cells, excluding terminally differentiated effector memory CD45RA+ cells. The sequence was obtained from a man between 18 and 29 years old in good health. The sequencing sample was made of naive CD8+ T cells sorted from blood. V gene TRBV19 combines with J gene TRBJ1-2; D is undetermined. The CDR3 loop is CASSFGSDGYTF. CDR3 sequence (DNA): TGTGCCAGTAGTTTTGGTAGCGATGGCTACACCTTC.